Below are 30 T cell receptor beta chains sequenced from a single sample in a study of cytomegalovirus exposure and HLA in healthy donors. PCR employed 60 Vbeta and 13 Jbeta primers. Repertoires were generated with immunoSEQ multiplex PCR, while TCRdb's copy carries only in-frame clones and drops some. This sample carries 90,000 to 100,000 clones, approximately 72% of them seen once, and the ten largest clones take 6.5% to 9%. The sample comprised PBMCs. These receptors all stem from a man aged 35-49 years in good health and CMV-seropositive.

This clone was seen a few times. The chain has TRBV11-3 and TRBJ2-3; 7 bases are a match to TRBD2. This CDR3 spans 15 amino acids. V lost 5 bases and J lost 2; bases outside the gene matches: 7. Germline V CDR1 and CDR2: SGHNT, YENEEA. This CDR3 is CASSPRGRDTDTQYF. The DNA of the CDR3 is TGTGCCAGCAGCCCGCGTGGGAGGGACACAGATACGCAGTATTTT.

This chain uses TRBV5-1 with TRBJ1-6; 8 positions match TRBD1. The ends lost 4 bases at V and 1 base at J; junction bases unmatched: 7. The CDR3 has 17 amino acids. Germline assignment: CDR1 SGHRS and CDR2 YFSETQ. In nucleotides, the CDR3 is TGCGCCAGCAGCAAGGGACAGGAGGGATCCTATAATTCACCCCTCCACTTT. Translation: CASSKGQEGSYNSPLHF.

V is TRBV10-3 and J is TRBJ1-2, with TRBD1 matching over 10 bases. Germline V CDR1 and CDR2: ENHRY, SYGVKD. The CDR3 is 14 amino acids. V lost 6 bases to trimming and J lost 2 bases; unmatched junction nucleotides: 3. This CDR3 is CAISGQGENYGYTF. The CDR3 coding sequence is TGTGCCATCAGCGGACAGGGGGAGAACTATGGCTACACCTTC.

This clone appeared a single time. This chain links TRBV6-6 with TRBJ2-1; 8 bases fit TRBD1. J gave up 12 bases and V 5 bases, and 6 bases lay outside the gene matches. This CDR3 spans 12 amino acids. Germline V CDR1 and CDR2: MNHNY, SVGAGI (reference sequence). Written as DNA, the CDR3 is TGTGCCAGCAGTGGAGGACAGGGCGGGCAGTTCTTC. Translating it yields CASSGGQGGQFF.

The chain links TRBV6-6 to TRBJ1-2; TRBD1 agrees at 8 bases. J gave up 13 bases and V 6 bases, and 10 bases lay outside the gene matches. Germline-derived CDR1 and CDR2 are MNHNY and SVGAGI (reference sequence). This CDR3 comprises 12 residues. The CDR3 here is CASSPDREESTF. In DNA form, the CDR3 reads TGTGCCAGCAGCCCGGACAGGGAGGAATCCACCTTC.

The rearrangement joins TRBV19 to TRBJ2-2; TRBD1 aligns across 10 bases. Germline lookup yields CDR1 LNHDA and CDR2 SQIVND (reference sequence). Losses at the gene ends were 5 bases for V and 3 bases for J; bases not matched to a gene: 12. The CDR3 spans 18 residues. In DNA, the CDR3 is TGTGCCAGTAGTGGGGGGACAGGGGTTTATTTCGACACCGGGGAGCTGTTTTTT. This translates into CASSGGTGVYFDTGELFF.

CDR3 DNA sequence: TGTGCCAGCAGCACGGACACCAATAGCAATCAGCCCCAGCATTTT. Its protein product is CASSTDTNSNQPQHF. The chain uses TRBV5-4 and TRBJ1-5; tentative D call: TRBD1 (5 bases). V was clipped by 4 bases and J by 0 bases, with 11 bases between them. This CDR3 contains 15 residues. The germline V gene has CDR1 SGHNT and CDR2 YYREEE (reference sequence).

The chain couples TRBV7-9 to TRBJ2-5, with 8 bases fitting TRBD1. There are 14 residues in the CDR3. In germline, CDR1 is SEHNR, CDR2 FQNEAQ (reference sequence). Trimming took 5 bases from V and 2 from J; bases not matched to a gene: 4. CDR3 nucleotide sequence: TGTGCCAGCAGCCCATGGACAGGGCAAGAGACCCAGTACTTC. This codes for CASSPWTGQETQYF.

This clone was picked up a small number of times. The sample has other DNA sequences that encode this CDR3 too. The rearrangement uses TRBV7-2 and TRBJ2-7; D is perhaps TRBD2 (6 bases). This CDR3 region has 12 residues. CDR1 SGHTA and CDR2 FQGNSA come from the germline V gene. Trimming stripped 5 bases from V and 6 bases from J, with 11 bases between. CDR3 sequence (DNA): TGTGCCAGCAGCCGACTAGTTTCCGAGCAGTACTTC. Translating it yields CASSRLVSEQYF.

The rearrangement links TRBV6-1 to TRBJ2-7; D ambiguous. V was cut by 5 bases and J by 6 bases, with 8 bases left in between. The CDR3 loop spans 11 amino acids. CDR1 is MNHNS, CDR2 SASEGT, per germline. The CDR3 loop reads CASSYGAEQYF. The CDR3 nucleotides read TGTGCCAGCAGTTACGGAGCCGAGCAGTACTTC.

The J gene is TRBJ1-2, the V gene TRBV5-6; 10 bases are shared with TRBD1. With V trimmed by 5 bases and J by 7 bases, 11 bases remained unmatched. Germline CDR1 is SGHDT and CDR2 is YYEEEE. The CDR3 has 15 residues. CDR3 protein: CASSSAPGQGPGYTF. The CDR3, as DNA: TGTGCCAGCAGTTCGGCTCCGGGACAGGGGCCTGGCTACACCTTC.

This sequence joins TRBV7-2 and TRBJ2-1; TRBD2 is a possible D gene (6 bases). This CDR3 region has 12 residues. Germline V gene lookup returns CDR1 SGHTA and CDR2 FQGNSA. V dropped 5 bases and J dropped 14 bases, with 16 bases sitting between them. The chain's CDR3 is CASSLSTSSEFF. Here the CDR3 DNA reads TGTGCCAGCAGCCTATCAACTAGCTCCGAGTTCTTC. Drawing the rest from reference TRBV7-2 and TRBJ2-1, the complete variable domain is GAGVSQSPSNKVTEKGKDVELRCDPISGHTALYWYRQSLGQGLEFLIYFQGNSAPDKSGLPSDRFSAERTGGSVSTLTIQRTQQEDSAVYLCASSLSTSSEFFGPGTRLTVL.

The chain links TRBV7-2 to TRBJ2-7; 9 bases agree with TRBD2. With V trimmed by 2 bases and J by 4 bases, 9 bases remained unmatched. CDR3 length: 16 amino acids. Germline CDR1 SGHTA, CDR2 FQGNSA. In nucleotides, the CDR3 is TGTGCCAGCAGCTTAATTCAAGCGGGAGGTTTATACGAGCAGTACTTC. Its protein is CASSLIQAGGLYEQYF. Based on the CDR3 plus reference TRBV7-2 and TRBJ2-7, the full variable domain is GAGVSQSPSNKVTEKGKDVELRCDPISGHTALYWYRQSLGQGLEFLIYFQGNSAPDKSGLPSDRFSAERTGGSVSTLTIQRTQQEDSAVYLCASSLIQAGGLYEQYFGPGTRLTVT.

A word on this clone: Its ends do not fully match the called genes, so a read error is possible. V is TRBV7-9 and J is TRBJ2-3, with TRBD2 matching 13 bases. The germline gives CDR1 SEHNR, CDR2 FQNEAQ (reference sequence). The CDR3 has 18 amino acids. CDR3 in DNA: TGTTCCAGCAGCTCCGGGGGGAGGACTAGCGGGGGCTTAGATACGCAGTATTTT. Protein: CSSSSGGRTSGGLDTQYF.

The V gene is TRBV7-2, the J gene TRBJ2-5; 9 bases are a match to TRBD2. The CDR3 loop spans 15 amino acids. The germline gives CDR1 SGHTA, CDR2 FQGNSA. Trimming removed 4 bases from V and 5 bases from J; junction bases left unmatched: 8. The CDR3 region is CASSSGRGGWETQYF. CDR3 bases: TGTGCCAGCAGCTCAGGGCGGGGGGGCTGGGAGACCCAGTACTTC.

V and J are TRBV6-4 and TRBJ1-2; no clear D gene. The germline V and J ends were trimmed by 6 bases and 8 bases, with 19 bases remaining between them. The CDR3 extends over 14 amino acids. Germline values: CDR1 MRHNA, CDR2 SNTAGT. Here the CDR3 DNA reads TGTGCCAGCAGATCCGGGTCCTTGGCGGGGGGCTACACCTTC. Protein sequence: CASRSGSLAGGYTF.

By share, this clone ranks as medium-sized (0.01 to 0.1%). The chain is built from TRBV5-6 and TRBJ1-1; D remains unclear. The CDR3 runs 12 residues. V was shortened by 2 bases and J by 7 bases, with 9 bases between the two germline ends. The V gene's germline CDR1 is SGHDT and CDR2 YYEEEE. In DNA, the CDR3 is TGTGCCAGCAGCTTAGACCAGGTTGAAGCTTTCTTT. Protein: CASSLDQVEAFF. Using reference TRBV5-6 and TRBJ1-1 for the parts outside the CDR3, the full variable domain is DAGVTQSPTHLIKTRGQQVTLRCSPKSGHDTVSWYQQALGQGPQFIFQYYEEEERQRGNFPDRFSGHQFPNYSSELNVNALLLGDSALYLCASSLDQVEAFFGQGTRLTVV.

V and J are TRBV5-6 and TRBJ1-5; D is undetermined. The CDR3 is 15 amino acids. V shed 1 base and J shed 3 bases, with 11 bases lying between them. Germline V gives CDR1 SGHDT, CDR2 YYEEEE. In DNA form, the CDR3 reads TGTGCCAGCAGCTTGTCCGGGTTAAACAATCAGCCCCAGCATTTT. As protein: CASSLSGLNNQPQHF.

The chain has TRBV7-9 and TRBJ1-4; D is ambiguous. Germline-derived CDR1 and CDR2 are SEHNR and FQNEAQ (reference sequence). The length of the CDR3 is 16 residues. Trimming took 5 bases from V and 0 from J, leaving 13 bases between them. The CDR3: CASSPAFGATNEKLFF. In nucleotides, the CDR3 is TGTGCCAGCAGCCCCGCCTTCGGGGCAACTAATGAAAAACTGTTTTTT.

This clone was seen a handful of times. The chain joins TRBV7-6 to TRBJ2-4; 7 nucleotides line up with TRBD2. Per germline, CDR1 SGHVS and CDR2 FNYEAQ. The CDR3 length is 14 residues. J was trimmed by 8 bases and V by 0 bases; bases with no gene match: 4. The CDR3 loop is CASSLAGGVDIQYF. The CDR3 DNA is TGTGCCAGCAGCTTAGCGGGAGGGGTGGACATTCAGTACTTC.

The rearrangement joins TRBV14 to TRBJ1-3; the match to TRBD1 covers 9 bases. The CDR3 totals 15 residues. Trimming at V came to 3 bases and at J to 2 bases, leaving 2 bases not matched to a gene. The V gene's germline CDR1 is SGHDN and CDR2 FVKESK. The CDR3 sequence: CASSQNRGPGNTIYF. CDR3 nucleotide sequence: TGTGCCAGCAGCCAGAACAGGGGGCCTGGAAACACCATATATTTT.

V is TRBV11-2 and J is TRBJ1-2; tentative D call: TRBD1 (5 bases). V was pared by 3 bases and J by 1 base, with 9 bases between. Germline assignment: CDR1 SGHAT and CDR2 FQNNGV. The CDR3 extends over 14 amino acids. This chain's CDR3 is CASSLAGNNYGYTF. The CDR3 coding sequence is TGTGCCAGCAGCTTGGCAGGGAATAACTATGGCTACACCTTC.

The genes are TRBV6-5 and TRBJ1-1; D is unresolved. Between the trimmed V and J ends, which lost 0 bases and 0 bases, there was a span of 8 bases. Germline CDR1 and CDR2: MNHEY and SVGAGI. CDR3 size: 15 residues. CDR3 coding DNA: TGTGCCAGCAGTTACTCGTACACCCTGAACACTGAAGCTTTCTTT. This sequence encodes CASSYSYTLNTEAFF.

The rearrangement joins TRBV27 to TRBJ2-7, with D perhaps TRBD1 (5 bases). Per the germline V gene, CDR1 is MNHEY and CDR2 is SMNVEV (reference sequence). V lost 5 bases and J 0 bases, leaving 14 bases between the germline ends. The CDR3 totals 15 residues. The CDR3 region is CASSTIDSFSYEQYF. CDR3 coding DNA: TGTGCCAGCAGTACAATAGACAGCTTCTCCTACGAGCAGTACTTC.

This clone was seen a few times. This chain uses TRBV19 with TRBJ1-5; D ambiguous. Trimming removed 4 bases at V and 0 bases at J, with 7 bases between. The CDR3 length is 14 residues. Germline V lookup: CDR1 LNHDA, CDR2 SQIVND (reference sequence). Here the CDR3 reads CASSTKHSNQPQHF. The CDR3, as DNA: TGTGCCAGTAGTACCAAACATAGCAATCAGCCCCAGCATTTT.

The chain couples TRBV5-1 to TRBJ2-5; 10 bases align to TRBD1. The germline gives CDR1 SGHRS, CDR2 YFSETQ. CDR3 length: 14 residues. The V and J ends lost 6 bases and 3 bases, in that order; junction bases with no gene match: 5. The CDR3 here is CASNTGTGEETQYF. CDR3 DNA sequence: TGCGCCAGCAACACCGGGACAGGGGAAGAGACCCAGTACTTC.

This clone was counted a few times. J is TRBJ2-1 and V is TRBV7-8, with TRBD2 as a possible D gene (6 bases). Germline values: CDR1 SGHVS, CDR2 FQNEAQ. CDR3 length: 13 amino acids. Trimming cost V 5 bases and J 9 bases, with 14 bases left between them. CDR3 DNA: TGTGCCAGCAGCCCCCTCGGGGGTTTTGAGCAGTTCTTC. Amino acid sequence: CASSPLGGFEQFF.

V gene TRBV15 combines with J gene TRBJ2-1, with 7 bases aligning to TRBD2. The CDR3 covers 15 residues. From germline, CDR1 is LNHNV and CDR2 YYDKDF (reference sequence). J gave up 3 bases and V 0 bases, and 2 bases lay outside the gene matches. The CDR3 reads CATSRDSGDYNEQFF. CDR3 nucleotides: TGTGCCACCAGCAGAGACAGCGGGGACTACAATGAGCAGTTCTTC.

The rearrangement uses TRBV9 and TRBJ2-5; possibly TRBD2 for D (5 bases). CDR3 length: 15 amino acids. Germline-derived CDR1 and CDR2 are SGDLS and YYNGEE. The V gene lost 0 bases and the J gene lost 5 bases, with 14 bases spanning the gap. In DNA, the CDR3 is TGTGCCAGCAGCGTAGGGGCCGTGTGGGAGGAGACCCAGTACTTC. This sequence encodes CASSVGAVWEETQYF.

The V call is TRBV11-3, the J call TRBJ2-1; 8 bases line up with TRBD2. This CDR3 has 14 amino acids. The germline gives CDR1 SGHNT, CDR2 YENEEA. V shed 5 bases, J shed 10 bases, and the junction held 10 bases outside the gene matches. CDR3: CASSPSRLAGEQFF. The CDR3 nucleotides are TGTGCCAGCAGCCCCTCCCGATTAGCGGGAGAGCAGTTCTTC.